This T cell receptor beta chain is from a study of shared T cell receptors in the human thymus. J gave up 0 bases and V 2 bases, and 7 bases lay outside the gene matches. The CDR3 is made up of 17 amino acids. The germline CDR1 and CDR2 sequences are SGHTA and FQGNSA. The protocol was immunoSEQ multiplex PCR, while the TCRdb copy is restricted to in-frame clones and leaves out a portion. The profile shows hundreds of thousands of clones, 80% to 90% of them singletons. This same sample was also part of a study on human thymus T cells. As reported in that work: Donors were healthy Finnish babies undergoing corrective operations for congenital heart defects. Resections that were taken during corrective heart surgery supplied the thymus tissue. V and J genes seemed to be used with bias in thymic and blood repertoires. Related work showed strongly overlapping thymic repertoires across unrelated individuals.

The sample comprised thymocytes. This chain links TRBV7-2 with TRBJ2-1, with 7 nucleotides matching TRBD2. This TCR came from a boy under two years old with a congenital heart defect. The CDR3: CASSLPVRGSSYNEQFF. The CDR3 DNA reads TGTGCCAGCAGCTTACCGGTGCGGGGGAGCTCCTACAATGAGCAGTTCTTC.